This TCR beta chain was profiled in a study of OX40 agonist ivuxolimab in advanced cancers. Study-wide context: Patients were treated with ivuxolimab, an agonistic anti-OX40 (CD134) antibody. Participants, 82.7% male, averaged roughly 60 years of age, ranging from about 23 to 80. A diagnosis of hepatocellular carcinoma, melanoma, renal cell or head and neck cancer was present in dose-escalation patients.

The CDR3 loop spans 14 amino acids. J lost 5 bases, V lost 5 bases, and 6 bases had no gene match. CDR1 SGHTA and CDR2 FQGTGA come from the germline V gene. Profiled with immunoSEQ multiplex PCR; TCRdb holds only in-frame clones, not every one. The profile shows tens of thousands of clones, about 79% of them singletons. The sample in question was CD4+ or CD8+ T cells sorted from blood, obtained in a trial of the OX40 agonist ivuxolimab. The receptor's source is an adult with an advanced solid tumor such as melanoma, head and neck, liver or kidney cancer. This chain connects TRBV7-3 to TRBJ1-1; 9 bases are a match to TRBD1. The CDR3 DNA follows: TGTGCCAGCAGCGGGGGACAGGGACCAACTGAAGCTTTCTTT. Translating it yields CASSGGQGPTEAFF.